These 18 T cell receptor beta chains originate from one sample sequenced in a study of cytomegalovirus exposure and HLA in healthy donors. The PCR made use of 60 Vbeta and 13 Jbeta primers. Produced via immunoSEQ multiplex PCR; TCRdb's table is partial and in-frame only. Of 150,000 to 200,000 clones listed, approximately 72% are singletons. The sample consisted of PBMCs. The receptors were sampled from a female donor in good health and CMV-seronegative.

This chain connects TRBV27 to TRBJ2-1; D uncertain. The CDR3 is 16 amino acids. V was clipped by 5 bases and J by 8 bases, with 22 bases between them. Germline V gene data show CDR1 as MNHEY and CDR2 as SMNVEV (reference sequence). The chain's CDR3 is CASSPPAIKYVDEQFF. As DNA, the CDR3 is TGTGCCAGCAGTCCCCCCGCGATAAAATACGTAGATGAGCAGTTCTTC.

The chain recombines TRBV9 with TRBJ2-7; 8 bases align to TRBD1. This CDR3 is built from 14 residues. CDR1 SGDLS and CDR2 YYNGEE come from the germline V gene. Trimming at V came to 4 bases and at J to 6 bases, leaving 9 bases not matched to a gene. CDR3 nucleotides: TGTGCCAGCAGCTTTGGACAGGGATCGGGCGAGCAGTACTTC. Encoded protein: CASSFGQGSGEQYF.

This clone was counted between two and nine times. The chain joins TRBV5-1 to TRBJ2-2; 8 bases are shared with TRBD1. The CDR3 covers 15 residues. V was clipped by 3 bases and J by 6 bases; unmatched bases: 7. The germline V gene encodes CDR1 SGHRS and CDR2 YFSETQ. The CDR3 protein is CASSYRRQGSGELFF. The CDR3 bases are TGCGCCAGCAGCTACCGAAGACAGGGGTCCGGGGAGCTGTTTTTT.

J is TRBJ1-2 and V is TRBV4-1; D ambiguous. This CDR3 is built from 16 residues. Between the trimmed V and J ends, which lost 1 base and 3 bases, there was a span of 15 bases. From germline, CDR1 is MGHRA and CDR2 YSYEKL. CDR3 DNA: TGCGCCAGCAGCCAAGGACAAGGTAACCCCTACTATGGCTACACCTTC. Residues: CASSQGQGNPYYGYTF.

The chain joins TRBV5-1 to TRBJ1-4, with TRBD1 as a possible D gene (5 bases). Trimming removed 6 bases from V and 3 bases from J, with 12 bases in between. This CDR3 contains 14 residues. Germline CDR1 SGHRS, CDR2 YFSETQ. The CDR3 loop reads CASTFQGSNEKLFF. DNA for the CDR3: TGCGCCAGCACCTTCCAGGGTTCTAATGAAAAACTGTTTTTT.

The chain joins TRBV16 to TRBJ2-1; 11 bases are a match to TRBD1. The CDR3 consists of 15 residues. CDR1 and CDR2 from the germline V gene are KGHSY and FQNENV. With V trimmed by 4 bases and J by 9 bases, 8 bases remained unmatched. CDR3 nucleotide sequence: TGTGCCAGCAGCCTTTCCGGACAGGGGGCGAGTGAGCAGTTCTTC. This encodes CASSLSGQGASEQFF.

The J gene is TRBJ1-3, the V gene TRBV5-6, with D possibly matching TRBD1 (5 bases). The V and J ends lost 2 bases and 1 base respectively, with 10 bases between them. Germline V CDR1 and CDR2: SGHDT, YYEEEE. The CDR3 has 15 residues. The CDR3: CASSFFDSSGNTIYF. CDR3 nucleotides: TGTGCCAGCAGCTTCTTCGACAGTTCTGGAAACACCATATATTTT.

Details on this clone: A junction boundary mismatches the germline segment, possibly from a read error. The V gene is TRBV7-9, the J gene TRBJ2-7, with D possibly being TRBD2 (5 bases). Per germline, CDR1 SEHNR and CDR2 FQNEAQ (reference sequence). The CDR3 is 15 amino acids. CDR3 bases: TGTTCCAGCAGCCAGTTACGCGGACTTCAGTACGAGCAGTACTTC. Its translation: CSSSQLRGLQYEQYF.

This chain links TRBV28 with TRBJ1-2; the D gene is possibly TRBD1 (6 bases). Trimming removed 7 bases at V and 5 bases at J, with 20 bases between. CDR3 size: 15 residues. Germline CDR1 reads MDHEN; CDR2 reads SYDVKM. CDR3 DNA: TGTGCCAGCATTACCCTACTGGGGGGGGCGTATGGCTACACCTTC. Residues: CASITLLGGAYGYTF.

The chain recombines TRBV18 with TRBJ1-3, with TRBD1 matching 9 bases. J was trimmed by 3 bases and V by 3 bases; bases with no gene match: 3. Germline CDR1 KGHSH, CDR2 LQKENI. The CDR3 length is 15 residues. CDR3 loop: CASSPGQGGGNTIYF. As DNA, the CDR3 is TGTGCCAGCTCACCGGGACAGGGTGGTGGAAACACCATATATTTT.

The chain uses TRBV9 and TRBJ1-3, with 7 positions matching TRBD1. V trimming: 3 bases; J trimming: 0 bases; junction bases outside the gene matches: 12. CDR1 is SGDLS, CDR2 YYNGEE, per germline. The CDR3 runs 18 residues. CDR3 amino acids: CASSARGGQSYSGNTIYF. The CDR3 bases are TGTGCCAGCAGCGCGCGTGGGGGACAGTCTTACTCTGGAAACACCATATATTTT.

About this clone itself: One end of the junction does not line up with germline, which may come from a read error. The rearrangement joins TRBV5-4 to TRBJ2-1, with 10 positions matching TRBD1. The CDR3 extends over 13 amino acids. Germline V lookup: CDR1 SGHNT, CDR2 YYREEE (reference sequence). The CDR3 DNA reads TGTGCCAGCACCTTGAGGGACAGGGGTGAGCAGTTCTTC. Translated: CASTLRDRGEQFF.

The chain combines TRBV5-6 with TRBJ1-2; D is uncertain. The CDR3 covers 14 residues. CDR1 and CDR2 (germline): SGHDT, YYEEEE. Trimming took off 0 bases at V and 1 base at J, with 7 bases between the two ends. The CDR3 sequence: CASSLARFNYGYTF. The DNA for the CDR3 is TGTGCCAGCAGCTTGGCACGGTTTAACTATGGCTACACCTTC.

Note on this clone: The sample holds other DNA sequences that translate to the same CDR3. CDR3 protein: CASSLVWGRNEKLFF. CDR3 nucleotide sequence: TGTGCCAGCAGCTTAGTTTGGGGGAGGAATGAAAAACTGTTTTTT. The V and J genes are TRBV7-2 and TRBJ1-4; D perhaps matches TRBD1 (5 bases). The V end lost 1 base, the J end lost 5 bases, and 11 bases lay between the germline ends. Germline CDR1 and CDR2: SGHTA and FQGNSA. CDR3 length: 15 residues.

The V call is TRBV6-1, the J call TRBJ1-3; 7 bases map to TRBD1. Per the germline V gene, CDR1 is MNHNS and CDR2 is SASEGT. CDR3 length equals 17 residues. V lost 4 bases and J lost 2; bases outside the gene matches: 11. This CDR3 reads CASSGGWDRVTGNTIYF. CDR3 sequence (DNA): TGTGCCAGCAGTGGAGGTTGGGACAGAGTTACTGGAAACACCATATATTTT.

This clone appeared once. This sequence joins TRBV11-2 and TRBJ1-1; TRBD1 aligns across 7 bases. From germline, CDR1 is SGHAT and CDR2 FQNNGV. V lost 1 base, J lost 6 bases, and 8 bases stayed unmatched. The length of the CDR3 is 15 residues. DNA for the CDR3: TGTGCCAGCAGCTTAGTAAGGGGACAGACTCCTGAAGCTTTCTTT. Translating it yields CASSLVRGQTPEAFF.

This sequence joins TRBV4-1 and TRBJ2-7; 8 positions match TRBD1. Losses at the gene ends were 6 bases for V and 2 bases for J; bases not matched to a gene: 9. From germline, CDR1 is MGHRA and CDR2 YSYEKL. The CDR3 has 15 amino acids. Written as DNA, the CDR3 is TGCGCCAGCAGACCCGGACAGGGTGGGGCCTACGAGCAGTACTTC. Translating it yields CASRPGQGGAYEQYF.

This clone has a single count. The DNA of the CDR3 is TGTGCCAGCTCACCACCGCAAAGGGGCTCTGGAAACACCATATATTTT. The encoded protein is CASSPPQRGSGNTIYF. This chain connects TRBV18 to TRBJ1-3; the D gene is possibly TRBD1 (5 bases). Germline CDR1 and CDR2: KGHSH and LQKENI. V lost 0 bases to trimming and J lost 0 bases, with 9 bases between them. The CDR3 covers 16 residues.